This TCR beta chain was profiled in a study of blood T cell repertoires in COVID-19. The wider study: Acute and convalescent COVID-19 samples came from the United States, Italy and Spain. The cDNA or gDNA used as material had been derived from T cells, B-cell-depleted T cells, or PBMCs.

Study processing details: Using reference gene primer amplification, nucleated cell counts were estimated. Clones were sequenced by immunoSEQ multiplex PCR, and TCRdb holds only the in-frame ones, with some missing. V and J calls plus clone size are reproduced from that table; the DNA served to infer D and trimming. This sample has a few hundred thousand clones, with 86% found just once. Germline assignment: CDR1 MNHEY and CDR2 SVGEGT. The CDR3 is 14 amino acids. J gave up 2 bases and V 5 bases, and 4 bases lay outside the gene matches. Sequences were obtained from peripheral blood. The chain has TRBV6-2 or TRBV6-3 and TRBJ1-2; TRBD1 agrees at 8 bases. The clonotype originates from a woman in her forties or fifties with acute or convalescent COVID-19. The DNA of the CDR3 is TGTGCCAGCAGTCAGACAGGGGCAAACTATGGCTACACCTTC. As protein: CASSQTGANYGYTF.